Each of the 16 T cell receptor beta chains below was sequenced from the same sample in a study of blood T cell repertoires in COVID-19. Profiling relied on immunoSEQ multiplex PCR, and the TCRdb table lists in-frame clones only, not all of them. The sample has about 200,000 clones; approximately 83% are singletons. Sequenced sample: PBMCs or T cells enriched from blood (not recorded which). These receptor sequences come from a woman aged 45 to 65 who had been exposed to COVID-19.

This chain uses TRBV12-3 or TRBV12-4 with TRBJ1-3; D is possibly TRBD1 (5 bases). V shed 10 bases and J shed 4 bases, with 14 bases lying between them. The CDR3 length is 13 residues. The chain's CDR3 is CATSTEAGNTIYF. CDR3 DNA: TGTGCCACCTCGACAGAAGCGGGAAACACCATATATTTT.

This chain connects TRBV5-6 to TRBJ2-1; a weak D match, TRBD2 (6 bases). CDR1 and CDR2 from the germline V gene are SGHDT and YYEEEE. The V gene lost 6 bases and the J gene lost 8 bases, with 18 bases spanning the gap. CDR3 length: 14 residues. The DNA for the CDR3 is TGTGCCAGCACCCTCGGCGGGGTAATCGATGAGCAGTTCTTC. Amino acids: CASTLGGVIDEQFF.

The V and J genes are TRBV7-8 and TRBJ2-1; no firm D call. CDR3 size: 15 residues. The ends were cut back, 2 bases at V and 8 bases at J, with 16 bases in the middle. The germline CDR1 and CDR2 sequences are SGHVS and FQNEAQ. Here the CDR3 reads CASSLPGFPNDEQFF. The DNA of the CDR3 is TGTGCCAGCAGCTTACCCGGGTTTCCGAACGATGAGCAGTTCTTC.

V and J are TRBV15 and TRBJ1-3, with D uncertain. Germline-derived CDR1 and CDR2 are LNHNV and YYDKDF (reference sequence). The CDR3 has 18 amino acids. Trimming removed 0 bases at V and 4 bases at J, with 19 bases between. The CDR3 spells CATSRDNPGGRLGNTIYF. The CDR3 DNA reads TGTGCCACCAGCAGAGATAATCCGGGAGGCAGATTAGGAAACACCATATATTTT.

CDR3 in DNA: TGTGCCAGCAGTTACGGACAGAGTGTGGAGGCCTACGAGCAGTACTTC. The encoded protein is CASSYGQSVEAYEQYF. The gene calls are TRBV6-5 and TRBJ2-7; perhaps TRBD1 as D (6 bases). The CDR3 runs to 16 residues. Germline V gene sequence: CDR1 MNHEY, CDR2 SVGAGI. Deletions cut 2 bases from V and 2 bases from J, with 16 bases between.

This clone was counted a single time. V gene TRBV19 combines with J gene TRBJ2-1; a possible D gene is TRBD2 (5 bases). V was cut by 5 bases and J by 6 bases, with 17 bases left in between. The CDR3 is 15 amino acids. Germline V CDR1 and CDR2: LNHDA, SQIVND (reference sequence). CDR3 protein: CASSSPVGASNEQFF. The CDR3 DNA follows: TGTGCCAGTAGTTCGCCCGTGGGAGCTAGCAATGAGCAGTTCTTC.

The CDR3 region is CASSKLTGDGNQPQHF. CDR3 bases: TGTGCCAGCAGCAAACTGACAGGGGATGGCAATCAGCCCCAGCATTTT. The genes are TRBV7-9 and TRBJ1-5; TRBD1 matches at 8 bases. The CDR3 loop spans 16 amino acids. Trimming removed 5 bases from V and 2 bases from J; junction bases left unmatched: 8. Germline-derived CDR1 and CDR2 are SEHNR and FQNEAQ (reference sequence).

The rearrangement links TRBV18 to TRBJ1-1, with a weak D call TRBD1 (5 bases). Germline V gene data show CDR1 as KGHSH and CDR2 as LQKENI. This CDR3 comprises 15 residues. V was shortened by 4 bases and J by 3 bases, with 15 bases between the two germline ends. The CDR3 sequence: CASSHTGKRDTEAFF. CDR3 nucleotide sequence: TGTGCCAGCTCACATACAGGTAAACGGGACACTGAAGCTTTCTTT.

The chain joins TRBV10-3 to TRBJ2-1; D perhaps matches TRBD2 (5 bases). CDR1 and CDR2 from the germline V gene are ENHRY and SYGVKD. CDR3 size: 16 residues. V was shortened by 2 bases and J by 0 bases, with 11 bases between the two germline ends. The CDR3 DNA follows: TGTGCCATCAGTGAGGGGAGCTCCATCTCCTACAATGAGCAGTTCTTC. As protein: CAISEGSSISYNEQFF.

This chain joins TRBV10-2 and TRBJ2-2; 8 nucleotides align to TRBD2. Germline V lookup: CDR1 WSHSY, CDR2 SAAADI. The CDR3 consists of 14 residues. With V trimmed by 10 bases and J by 3 bases, 7 bases remained unmatched. The CDR3 is CATRGGAYTGELFF. The CDR3 DNA sequence: TGCGCCACCCGGGGGGGGGCGTACACCGGGGAGCTGTTTTTT.

The chain has TRBV2 and TRBJ1-2, with 8 bases lining up with TRBD1. Trimming removed 5 bases from V and 3 bases from J; junction bases left unmatched: 11. Per germline, CDR1 SNHLY and CDR2 FYNNEI. The CDR3 sequence is 16 residues long. DNA for the CDR3: TGTGCCAGCAGTAATCTAAGGACAGGGACCTACTATGGCTACACCTTC. Translating it yields CASSNLRTGTYYGYTF. Variable domain in full (rest from reference TRBV2 and TRBJ1-2): EPEVTQTPSHQVTQMGQEVILRCVPISNHLYFYWYRQILGQKVEFLVSFYNNEISEKSEIFDDQFSVERPDGSNFTLKIRSTKLEDSAMYFCASSNLRTGTYYGYTFGSGTRLTVV.

The J gene is TRBJ2-7, the V gene TRBV15; D ambiguous. Per the germline V gene, CDR1 is LNHNV and CDR2 is YYDKDF (reference sequence). The CDR3 is 14 amino acids. V was cut by 1 base and J by 5 bases, with 12 bases left in between. The CDR3 loop is CATSRAATIDEQYF. The CDR3 DNA reads TGTGCCACCAGCAGAGCTGCGACAATCGACGAGCAGTACTTC. Full variable domain (rest looked up from reference TRBV15 and TRBJ2-7): DAMVIQNPRYQVTQFGKPVTLSCSQTLNHNVMYWYQQKSSQAPKLLFHYYDKDFNNEADTPDNFQSRRPNTSFCFLDIRSPGLGDTAMYLCATSRAATIDEQYFGPGTRLTVT.

The chain has TRBV9 and TRBJ2-2; the D is unclear. CDR1 and CDR2 from the germline V gene are SGDLS and YYNGEE. V shed 0 bases and J shed 3 bases, with 6 bases lying between them. The CDR3 length is 14 residues. CDR3 residues: CASSVVFDTGELFF. In nucleotides, the CDR3 is TGTGCCAGCAGCGTAGTCTTTGACACCGGGGAGCTGTTTTTT.

In DNA form, the CDR3 reads TGTGCCAGCAGCCAAGACTCAGGGCGCCTAGCGGGGGCCAACGTCCTGACTTTC. It codes for CASSQDSGRLAGANVLTF. The V call is TRBV3-1 (or the pseudogene TRBV3-2), the J call TRBJ2-6, with D perhaps matching TRBD2 (6 bases). The V end was cut by 0 bases, the J end by 4 bases, with 16 bases between. From germline, CDR1 is LGHDT and CDR2 YNNKEL (reference sequence). The CDR3 has 18 residues.

This clone was observed a few times. The chain employs TRBV11-2 and TRBJ1-4; the match to TRBD1 covers 7 bases. V shed 1 base and J 0 bases; nucleotides not matched to a gene: 2. CDR1 is SGHAT, CDR2 FQNNGV, per germline. The CDR3 is 16 residues long. In DNA form, the CDR3 reads TGTGCCAGCAGCTTAGCTCAGGGGGCAACTAATGAAAAACTGTTTTTT. This encodes CASSLAQGATNEKLFF.

The chain couples TRBV19 to TRBJ2-5; tentative D call: TRBD2 (6 bases). V dropped 7 bases and J dropped 1 base, with 16 bases sitting between them. The CDR3 sequence is 15 residues long. Germline V CDR1 and CDR2: LNHDA, SQIVND (reference sequence). The CDR3 spells CASNTGRRGQETQYF. CDR3 coding DNA: TGTGCCAGTAATACCGGGAGAAGGGGCCAAGAGACCCAGTACTTC.